The clone carrying this T cell receptor (beta chain) was detected a few times. The V and J ends lost 2 bases and 0 bases respectively, with 13 bases between them. Germline V gene lookup returns CDR1 SEHNR and CDR2 FQNEAQ (reference sequence). This CDR3 spans 16 amino acids. This record comes from a study of blood T cells in healthy people across ages. It was with a sample-barcoded 5' primer and a J-beta primer mix that a second PCR of about 6 to 12 cycles was run. TCRdb re-analysed the 5' RACE reads in MiXCR, keeping a single row per CDR3 protein. The profile shows approximately 1,700,000 distinct CDR3 sequences, about 39% of them singletons.

This sequence was found in a human donor in good health. This chain uses TRBV7-9 with TRBJ1-1; no clear D gene. The sequenced sample consisted of blood. CDR3 in DNA: TGTGCCAGCAGCTTACAGGATTGGCGGTTGAACACTGAAGCTTTCTTT. Its translation: CASSLQDWRLNTEAFF.